This section outlines one T cell receptor beta chain sequence together with its context. The antigen is unknown. The method was immunoSEQ multiplex PCR; TCRdb's version includes in-frame clones alone and lacks a portion of them. The sample includes some 2,400,000 clones, under 97% of them seen just once. This sample is part of a study of shared clonotypes between healthy human individuals. Notes on the study in general: Clonotypes that were shared across a few donors made up around 5.5% of naive CD4 clonotypes.

Trimming took off 4 bases at V and 0 bases at J, with 19 bases between the two ends. Germline CDR1 reads SGHRS; CDR2 reads YFSETQ. The CDR3 runs to 17 residues. What was sequenced was naive CD4+ T cells sorted from blood. Subset indicated: CD45RA+ positively selected. V and J are TRBV5-1 and TRBJ2-5; possibly TRBD2 for D (5 bases). The clonotype comes from a man younger than 35 in good health. CDR3 region: CASSKGEVRRNQETQYF. The CDR3 DNA reads TGCGCCAGCAGCAAGGGAGAGGTCAGGAGAAACCAAGAGACCCAGTACTTC.